The 15 T cell receptor beta chains below all came from one sample that was sequenced in a study of shared clonotypes between healthy human individuals. Naive CD8 cells were CD45RO-negative, positively selected for CCR7, excluding terminally differentiated effector memory CD45RA+ cells. TCRdb's table, derived via immunoSEQ multiplex PCR, lists solely in-frame clones and lacks some. There are a few million clones in the sample; over 85% occur only once, and about 1.7% lies in the top ten. Sequenced: naive CD8+ T cells from PBMCs. The receptors were gathered from a man aged 18 to 29 in good health. Some clones in this sample may be carry-over from other donors' samples.

This sequence joins TRBV9 and TRBJ2-7; unclear D gene. The length of the CDR3 is 16 residues. The V and J ends lost 0 bases and 2 bases respectively, with 15 bases between them. CDR1 is SGDLS and CDR2 is YYNGEE in the germline V gene. The CDR3 DNA is TGTGCCAGCAGCGTAGGGTCCGACCCTCTTCCCTACGAGCAGTACTTC. It encodes CASSVGSDPLPYEQYF.

Notes on this clone: Additional DNA sequences in this sample encode the identical CDR3. The chain is built from TRBV6-6 and TRBJ1-5; no clear D gene. The CDR3 contains 13 residues. V dropped 2 bases and J dropped 2 bases, with 4 bases sitting between them. Per germline, CDR1 MNHNY and CDR2 SVGAGI (reference sequence). The CDR3 DNA follows: TGTGCCAGCAGTTACGGCGGCAATCAGCCCCAGCATTTT. It translates to CASSYGGNQPQHF.

The gene calls are TRBV28 and TRBJ2-1; no firm D call. V gave up 3 bases and J gave up 4 bases, with 4 bases separating them. The CDR3 runs to 12 residues. Germline values: CDR1 MDHEN, CDR2 SYDVKM. The CDR3 region has the DNA TGTGCCAGCAGTTTTAATTACAATGAGCAGTTCTTC. It yields the protein CASSFNYNEQFF.

The V gene is TRBV18, the J gene TRBJ2-1, with TRBD2 matching over 7 bases. With 1 base clipped from V and 0 bases from J, the junction kept 0 bases outside the gene matches. CDR3 length: 15 amino acids. CDR1 and CDR2 (germline): KGHSH, LQKENI. This chain's CDR3 is CASSPRGSSYNEQFF. For the CDR3, the DNA is TGTGCCAGCTCACCACGCGGGAGCTCCTACAATGAGCAGTTCTTC.

To note about this clone: Additional DNA sequences in this sample encode the identical CDR3. The chain recombines TRBV11-2 with TRBJ2-7; D unresolved. CDR1 and CDR2 from the germline V gene are SGHAT and FQNNGV. CDR3 length: 13 amino acids. V lost 1 base, J lost 1 base, and 5 bases lay in between. This chain's CDR3 is CASSLGGSYEQYF. CDR3 DNA: TGTGCCAGCAGCTTAGGGGGTTCCTACGAGCAGTACTTC.

This chain connects TRBV18 to TRBJ2-7, with D tentatively TRBD1 (7 bases). Germline V gives CDR1 KGHSH, CDR2 LQKENI. The length of the CDR3 is 14 residues. Trimming left V 3 bases short and J 6 bases short, with 15 bases between. The CDR3 region is CASSPRDSTFEQYF. Here the CDR3 DNA reads TGTGCCAGCTCACCGCGGGACAGTACCTTCGAGCAGTACTTC.

The chain joins TRBV27 to TRBJ2-1; 15 positions agree with TRBD2. This CDR3 is 17 amino acids long. V shed 3 bases, J shed 8 bases, and the junction held 8 bases outside the gene matches. CDR1 is MNHEY, CDR2 SMNVEV, per germline (reference sequence). In nucleotides, the CDR3 is TGTGCCAGCAGTTTGTATGGGGGACTAGCGGGAGGCGATGAGCAGTTCTTC. Its translation is CASSLYGGLAGGDEQFF.

This chain joins TRBV5-6 and TRBJ2-7, with 13 bases identical to TRBD2. V shed 3 bases, J shed 4 bases, and the junction held 4 bases outside the gene matches. Germline CDR1 and CDR2: SGHDT and YYEEEE. The CDR3 contains 15 residues. As DNA, the CDR3 is TGTGCCAGCAGCTCGGGGACTAGCGGGATTTACGAGCAGTACTTC. This gives the protein CASSSGTSGIYEQYF. The variable domain in full, with the rest retrieved from reference TRBV5-6 and TRBJ2-7, is DAGVTQSPTHLIKTRGQQVTLRCSPKSGHDTVSWYQQALGQGPQFIFQYYEEEERQRGNFPDRFSGHQFPNYSSELNVNALLLGDSALYLCASSSGTSGIYEQYFGPGTRLTVT.

V usage is TRBV28 and J usage is TRBJ1-4, with D uncertain. CDR1 and CDR2 from the germline V gene are MDHEN and SYDVKM. The V end lost 10 bases, the J end lost 0 bases, and 12 bases lay between the germline ends. This CDR3 is built from 14 residues. CDR3 sequence reads: CAINREATNEKLFF. The CDR3 DNA is TGTGCCATTAACCGGGAAGCAACTAATGAAAAACTGTTTTTT.

The chain is built from TRBV28 and TRBJ1-4; 7 bases match TRBD1. Germline V lookup: CDR1 MDHEN, CDR2 SYDVKM. The CDR3 runs to 14 residues. V was clipped by 3 bases and J by 8 bases; unmatched bases: 6. DNA for the CDR3: TGTGCCAGCAGTTTCCGGGACAGCCTGGAAAAACTGTTTTTT. Protein: CASSFRDSLEKLFF.

This chain uses TRBV11-2 with TRBJ1-2, with 7 bases lining up with TRBD1. After removal of 1 base from V and 10 bases from J, the junction contained 15 bases not matched to a gene. Germline V gene lookup returns CDR1 SGHAT and CDR2 FQNNGV. The CDR3 spans 16 residues. Here the CDR3 DNA reads TGTGCCAGCAGCTTAGGAGTAAGCGGACAGGCTGTGTCCTACACCTTC. It codes for CASSLGVSGQAVSYTF.

The J gene is TRBJ2-7, the V gene TRBV4-1, with D maybe TRBD1 (6 bases). The germline V gene encodes CDR1 MGHRA and CDR2 YSYEKL. The CDR3 is 16 residues long. V lost 1 base, J lost 5 bases, and 18 bases lay in between. The CDR3 DNA sequence: TGCGCCAGCAGCCAAGTCTGGGGGCAGGGTCCCCACGAGCAGTACTTC. Translated: CASSQVWGQGPHEQYF.

The gene calls are TRBV27 and TRBJ1-2, with D tentatively TRBD1 (6 bases). V lost 2 bases to trimming and J lost 5 bases, with 15 bases between them. Germline lookup yields CDR1 MNHEY and CDR2 SMNVEV (reference sequence). This CDR3 region has 15 residues. The CDR3 is CASSLVGGLGYGYTF. In nucleotides, the CDR3 is TGTGCCAGCAGTTTAGTCGGGGGGCTTGGGTATGGCTACACCTTC.

The rearrangement uses TRBV29-1 and TRBJ2-5; 11 nucleotides agree with TRBD2. V lost 6 bases, J lost 2 bases, and 8 bases stayed unmatched. There are 15 residues in the CDR3. Germline V gene data show CDR1 as SQVTM and CDR2 as ANQGSEA. CDR3 nucleotides: TGCAGCGTCGACTACGGACTAGCGGGTCAAGAGACCCAGTACTTC. Its translation: CSVDYGLAGQETQYF.

The rearrangement links TRBV6-4 to TRBJ2-3; D unclear. V was pared by 5 bases and J by 6 bases, with 12 bases between. This CDR3 region has 13 residues. From germline, CDR1 is MRHNA and CDR2 SNTAGT. The chain's CDR3 is CASSYVPRDTQYF. The CDR3 region has the DNA TGTGCCAGCAGTTACGTTCCCCGGGATACGCAGTATTTT.